One T cell receptor beta chain is described in this entry. Its antigen remains unidentified. The sample belongs to a study of PD-1 blockade in classical Hodgkin lymphoma. Findings and caveats of the study: Baseline TCR diversity was reportedly lower in newly diagnosed patients than healthy donors.

Brentuximab vedotin exposure varied, and every patient relapsed after autologous stem cell transplantation. The J segment lost 7 bases and the V segment lost 5 bases, leaving 7 bases of the junction unmatched. The CDR3 consists of 15 residues. The germline V gene has CDR1 LGHNA and CDR2 YSLEER. Assay used: immunoSEQ multiplex PCR; TCRdb lists only in-frame clones, some missing. This repertoire shows roughly 34,000 clones, just over 75% found once; its top ten account for roughly 15%. This clonotype was obtained from a human donor with classical Hodgkin lymphoma. The rearrangement uses TRBV4-3 and TRBJ2-1, with 11 nucleotides matching TRBD1. The sample consisted of peripheral blood mononuclear cells (PBMCs), taken before the second cycle of nivolumab. CDR3 sequence reads: CASSDGTGGGNEQFF. In DNA, the CDR3 is TGCGCCAGCAGCGATGGGACAGGGGGGGGTAATGAGCAGTTCTTC.